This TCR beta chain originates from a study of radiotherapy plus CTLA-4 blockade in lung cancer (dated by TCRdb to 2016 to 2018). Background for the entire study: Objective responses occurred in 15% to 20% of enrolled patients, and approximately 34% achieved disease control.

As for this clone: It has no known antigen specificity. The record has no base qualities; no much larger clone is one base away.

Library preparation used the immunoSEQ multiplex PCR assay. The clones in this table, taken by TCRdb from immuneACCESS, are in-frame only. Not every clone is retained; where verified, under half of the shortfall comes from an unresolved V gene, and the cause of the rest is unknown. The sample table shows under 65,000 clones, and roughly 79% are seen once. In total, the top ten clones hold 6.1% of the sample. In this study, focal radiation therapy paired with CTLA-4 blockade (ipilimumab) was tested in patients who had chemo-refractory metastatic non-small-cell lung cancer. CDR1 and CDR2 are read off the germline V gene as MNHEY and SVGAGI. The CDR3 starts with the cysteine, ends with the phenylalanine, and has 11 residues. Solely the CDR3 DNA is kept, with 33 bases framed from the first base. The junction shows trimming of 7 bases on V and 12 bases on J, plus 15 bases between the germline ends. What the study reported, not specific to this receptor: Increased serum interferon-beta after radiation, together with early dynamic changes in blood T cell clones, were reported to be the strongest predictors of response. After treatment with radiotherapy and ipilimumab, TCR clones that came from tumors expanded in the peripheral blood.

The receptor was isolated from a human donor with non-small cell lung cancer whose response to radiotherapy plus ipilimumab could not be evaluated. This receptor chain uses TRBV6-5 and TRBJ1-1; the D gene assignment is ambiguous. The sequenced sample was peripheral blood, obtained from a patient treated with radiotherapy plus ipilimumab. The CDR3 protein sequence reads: CASNDRTGTFF. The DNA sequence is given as TGTGCCAGCAATGATAGGACGGGGACTTTCTTT.